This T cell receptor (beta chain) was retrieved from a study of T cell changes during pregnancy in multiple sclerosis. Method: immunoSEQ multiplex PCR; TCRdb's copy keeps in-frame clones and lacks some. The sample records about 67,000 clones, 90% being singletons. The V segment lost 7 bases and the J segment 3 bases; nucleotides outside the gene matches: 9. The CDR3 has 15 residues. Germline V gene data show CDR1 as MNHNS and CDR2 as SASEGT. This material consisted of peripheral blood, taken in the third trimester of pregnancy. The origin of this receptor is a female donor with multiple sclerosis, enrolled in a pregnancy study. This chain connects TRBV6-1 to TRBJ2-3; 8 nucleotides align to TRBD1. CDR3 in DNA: TGTGCCAGCACCTACTTAGGACAGGGAACAGATACGCAGTATTTT. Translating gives CASTYLGQGTDTQYF.